These T cell receptor beta chains were read from a single sample in a study of cytomegalovirus exposure and HLA in healthy donors. The repertoire was sequenced with immunoSEQ multiplex PCR; TCRdb's copy has only in-frame clones and lacks some. The sample yields under 75,000 clones, approximately 74% seen once. The sample comprised PBMCs. The source is a man aged 40-49 years in good health and CMV-seropositive. Each CDR3 is given with its conserved first and last residue. A D gene is named only where the DNA matches it firmly. A clone size is listed for some rows: how often the clone was seen (once, few, many), or a class if it is expanded.

V gene	J gene	D gene	clone size	CDR3 length	CDR3 DNA	CDR3 protein
TRBV20-1	TRBJ1-1	NA	NA	11	TGCAGTGCTAGGGCAAACACTGAAGCTTTCTTT	CSARANTEAFF
TRBV7-9	TRBJ2-2	TRBD1	few	17	TGTGCCAGCAGCTTAGTCTTACAGGGGGTCACGTCAGGGGAGCTGTTTTTT	CASSLVLQGVTSGELFF
TRBV6-6	TRBJ1-1	NA	once	16	TGTGCCAGCAGTTACTCTTCCCCAGGGGTAAACACTGAAGCTTTCTTT	CASSYSSPGVNTEAFF
TRBV7-8	TRBJ1-4	TRBD1	NA	17	TGTGCCAGCAGCCCGGGACAGGGGGCGCGTGCTAATGAAAAACTGTTTTTT	CASSPGQGARANEKLFF
TRBV27	TRBJ2-5	TRBD1	NA	13	TGTGCCAGCAGTCGGGACAGGCAAGAGACCCAGTACTTC	CASSRDRQETQYF
TRBV6-1	TRBJ2-1	NA	NA	13	TGTGCCAGCAGTGAATTGAGTTACAATGAGCAGTTCTTC	CASSELSYNEQFF
TRBV27	TRBJ2-7	TRBD2	NA	16	TGTGCCAGCCAGGGGCTAGCGGGATTTCAGGGGAACGAGCAGTACTTC	CASQGLAGFQGNEQYF
TRBV2	TRBJ1-2	NA	few	12	TGTGCCAGCAGGAGCAGGGACTATGGCTACACCTTC	CASRSRDYGYTF
TRBV2	TRBJ2-7	NA	NA	15	TGTGCCAGCAGTTTACAGACAGGTCCCTCCTACGAGCAGTACTTC	CASSLQTGPSYEQYF
TRBV9	TRBJ2-1	NA	NA	16	TGTGCCAGCACCCCTGACGGAGCGGGCTTTGTCGGTGAGCAGTTCTTC	CASTPDGAGFVGEQFF